This T cell receptor beta chain stems from a study of long-term antiretroviral therapy in people with HIV. General study points: Diversity went up after ART and still fell short of transplant donor controls. It was observed that HIV repertoires exhibited narrower CDR3 length ranges than controls.

In this sample, this clone turned up a few times. What it binds is not known. This CDR3 is 14 amino acids long. The V gene lost 0 bases and the J gene lost 6 bases, with 12 bases spanning the gap. Looked up from germline, CDR1 is SGHRS and CDR2 is YFSETQ. Survey-level resolution applied to immunoSEQ assay v3.0. The repertoire was sequenced with immunoSEQ multiplex PCR; TCRdb's copy has only in-frame clones and lacks some. This table holds roughly 7,200 clones, roughly 67% found once. The V call is TRBV5-1, the J call TRBJ1-2; D gene ambiguous. The TCR was taken from a man aged 40-50 years with HIV. The sequenced sample was unsorted PBMCs, obtained 0.2 years after starting antiretroviral therapy. CDR3 protein: CASSLAGSEDGYTF. CDR3 DNA sequence: TGCGCCAGCAGCTTGGCCGGGTCCGAAGATGGCTACACCTTC.